This is a list of T cell receptor beta chains from one sample in a study of breast tumors, draining lymph nodes, adjacent tissues. TCRdb reprocessed the multiplex PCR reads with MiXCR, giving one entry per CDR3 protein. In the table there are fewer than 200,000 distinct CDR3 sequences, approximately 30% of which are singletons. The sequencing input was axillary lymph node tissue. The receptors originated from a female donor with breast cancer. Some clones in this sample may be carry-over from other donors' samples. Each CDR3 is given without its conserved first and last residue.

11	TRBV20-1	TRBJ2-6	SARPSGANVLT
13	TRBV20-1	TRBJ2-3	SAPMARTPTDTQY
12	TRBV9	TRBJ2-1	ASSVGDKQDEQF
14	TRBV18	TRBJ1-4	ASSLNSGTTNEKLF
14	TRBV11-3	TRBJ2-5	ASSLDGTSGGETQY
15	TRBV7-6	TRBJ2-3	ASSLKGVAGEADTQY
13	TRBV28	TRBJ1-2	ASSSQGQGAWGYT
13	TRBV24-1	TRBJ2-5	ASSPLAGGLETQC
12	TRBV5-4	TRBJ2-7	ASSPAGLSYEQY
11	TRBV6-5	TRBJ1-2	ASSFGPNYGYT
14	TRBV5-4	TRBJ2-5	ASSSRGTGGVETQY
13	TRBV24-1	TRBJ1-5	ATSLLSGEGQPQH